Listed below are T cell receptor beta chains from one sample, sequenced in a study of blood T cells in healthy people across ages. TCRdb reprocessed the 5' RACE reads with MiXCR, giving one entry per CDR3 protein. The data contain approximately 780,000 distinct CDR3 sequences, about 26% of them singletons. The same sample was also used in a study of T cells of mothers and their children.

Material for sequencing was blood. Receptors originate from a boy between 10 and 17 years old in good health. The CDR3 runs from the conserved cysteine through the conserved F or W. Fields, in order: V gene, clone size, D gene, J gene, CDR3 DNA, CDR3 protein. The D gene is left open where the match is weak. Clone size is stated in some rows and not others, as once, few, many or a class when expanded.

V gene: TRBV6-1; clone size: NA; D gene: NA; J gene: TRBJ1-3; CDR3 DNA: TGTGCCAGCAGTCAAACCGGGCCCGGGAGCTCTGGAAACACCATATATTTT; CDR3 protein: CASSQTGPGSSGNTIYF
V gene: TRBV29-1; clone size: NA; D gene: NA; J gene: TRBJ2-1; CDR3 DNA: TGCAGCGTGGAGACAGCATCCTACAATGAGCAGTTCTTC; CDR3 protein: CSVETASYNEQFF
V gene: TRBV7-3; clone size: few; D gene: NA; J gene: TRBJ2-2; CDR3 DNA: TGTGCCAGCAGCTTAAGTGGGGGGGCCTCCGGGGAGCTGTTTTTT; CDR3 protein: CASSLSGGASGELFF
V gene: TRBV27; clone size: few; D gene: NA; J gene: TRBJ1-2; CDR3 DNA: TGTGCCAGCAGTCTCCGGATGAACTATGGCTACACCTTC; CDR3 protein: CASSLRMNYGYTF
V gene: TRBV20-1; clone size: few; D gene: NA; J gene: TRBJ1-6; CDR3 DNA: TGCAGTGCTAGAGGGGGATCGACAGGAAATAATTCACCCCTCCACTTT; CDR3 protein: CSARGGSTGNNSPLHF
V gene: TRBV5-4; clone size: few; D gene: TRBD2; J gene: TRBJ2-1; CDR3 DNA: TGTGCCAGCAGCTTGGCTGGGACTAGCGCCTACAATGAGCAGTTCTTC; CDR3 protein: CASSLAGTSAYNEQFF
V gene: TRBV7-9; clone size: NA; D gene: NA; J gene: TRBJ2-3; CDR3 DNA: TGTGCCAGCAGCCTTAGCGTCCCAGGGGCGACGGATACGCAGTATTTT; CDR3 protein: CASSLSVPGATDTQYF
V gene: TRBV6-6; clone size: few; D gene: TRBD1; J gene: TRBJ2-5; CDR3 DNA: TGTGCCAGCACCAGAAACCGGGACAGGTCCCAAGAGACCCAGTACTTC; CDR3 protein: CASTRNRDRSQETQYF
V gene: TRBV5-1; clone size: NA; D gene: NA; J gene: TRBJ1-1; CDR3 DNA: TGCGCCAGCAAAGTTGGTCCGAACACTGAAGCTTTCTTT; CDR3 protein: CASKVGPNTEAFF
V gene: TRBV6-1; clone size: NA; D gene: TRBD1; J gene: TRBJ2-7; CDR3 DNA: TGTGCCAGCAGTGAAGGTTGGACAGGGAAATGCGAGCAGTACTTC; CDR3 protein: CASSEGWTGKCEQYF
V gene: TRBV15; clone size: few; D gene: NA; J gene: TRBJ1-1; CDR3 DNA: TGTGCCACCAGCAGACCTCGTTACACTGAAGCTTTCTTT; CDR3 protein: CATSRPRYTEAFF
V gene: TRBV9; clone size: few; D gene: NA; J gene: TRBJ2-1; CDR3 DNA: TGTGCCAGCAGCGTAAGGGGCGGAGCCAATGAGCAGTTCTTC; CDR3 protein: CASSVRGGANEQFF
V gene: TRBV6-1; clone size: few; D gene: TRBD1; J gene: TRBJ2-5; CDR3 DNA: TGTGCCAGCAGTGACCGGGACAGTAGCGAGACCCAGTACTTC; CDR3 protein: CASSDRDSSETQYF
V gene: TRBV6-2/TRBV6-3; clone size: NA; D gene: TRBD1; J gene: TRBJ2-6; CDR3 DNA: TGTGCCAGCAGTTACTCGAGGGGACAGGTCCTCAGGGGGGCCAACGTCCTGACTTTC; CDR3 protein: CASSYSRGQVLRGANVLTF
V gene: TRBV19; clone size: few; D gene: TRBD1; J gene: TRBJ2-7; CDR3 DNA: TGTGCCAGTAGTATAGCGACAGGGGGCTCTATCTACGAGCAGTACTTC; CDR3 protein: CASSIATGGSIYEQYF
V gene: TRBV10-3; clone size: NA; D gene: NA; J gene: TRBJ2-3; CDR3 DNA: TGTGCCATCAGTGAGGAATCAGTTAGCACAGATACGCAGTATTTT; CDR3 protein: CAISEESVSTDTQYF
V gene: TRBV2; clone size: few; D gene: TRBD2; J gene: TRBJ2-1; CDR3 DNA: TGTGCCAGCAGTCTGACGATGCTAGCGGGGGCCAACAATGAGCAGTTCTTC; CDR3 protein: CASSLTMLAGANNEQFF
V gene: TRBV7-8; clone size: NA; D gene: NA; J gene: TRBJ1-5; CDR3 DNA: TGTGCCAGCAGCTTAGCCCGAGGGTTCAATCAGCCCCAGCATTTT; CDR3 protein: CASSLARGFNQPQHF
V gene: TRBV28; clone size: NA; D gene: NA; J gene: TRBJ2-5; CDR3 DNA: TGTGCCAGCTATTTCCGCCAGACCGGAGAGCAGTACTTC; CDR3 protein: CASYFRQTGEQYF
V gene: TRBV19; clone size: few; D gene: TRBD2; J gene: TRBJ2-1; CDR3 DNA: TGTGCCAGTAGTATTCGAGCGGGGGGGCCCTACAATGAGCAGTTCTTC; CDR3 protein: CASSIRAGGPYNEQFF
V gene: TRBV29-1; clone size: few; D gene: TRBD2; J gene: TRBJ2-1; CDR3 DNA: TGCAGCGCTAGTACGTTAGCGGGGGTCAATGAGCAGTTCTTC; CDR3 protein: CSASTLAGVNEQFF
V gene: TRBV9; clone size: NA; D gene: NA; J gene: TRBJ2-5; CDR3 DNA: TGTGCCAGCAGCTCTCGACTCGGTACGGAGACCCAGTACTTC; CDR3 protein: CASSSRLGTETQYF
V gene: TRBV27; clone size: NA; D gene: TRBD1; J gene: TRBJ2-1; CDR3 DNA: TGTGCCAGCAGTAGGACAGGGATCAATGAGCAGTTCTTC; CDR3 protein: CASSRTGINEQFF
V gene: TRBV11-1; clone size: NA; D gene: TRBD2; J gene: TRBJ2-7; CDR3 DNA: TGTGCCAGCAGTCCGGCGGGGGGGCCGATCGAGCAGTACTTC; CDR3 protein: CASSPAGGPIEQYF
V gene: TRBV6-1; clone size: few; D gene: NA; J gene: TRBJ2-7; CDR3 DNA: TGTGCCACCACTCCAGGGTTTTCAGGGCCCTACGAGCAGTACTTC; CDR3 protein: CATTPGFSGPYEQYF
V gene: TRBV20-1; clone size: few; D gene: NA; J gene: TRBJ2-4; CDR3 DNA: TGCAGTGCTAATAAAATCGCAAATATAGCCAAAAACATTCAGTACTTC; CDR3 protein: CSANKIANIAKNIQYF
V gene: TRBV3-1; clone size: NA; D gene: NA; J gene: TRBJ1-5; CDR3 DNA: TGTGCCAGCAGCCAAGAAGTACCAGGGTCGTACAATCAGCCCCAGCATTTT; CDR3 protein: CASSQEVPGSYNQPQHF
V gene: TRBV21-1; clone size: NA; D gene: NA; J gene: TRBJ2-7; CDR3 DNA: TGTGCCAGCAGCAACGGTCGGAGTCCGTACGAGCAGTACTTC; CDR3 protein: CASSNGRSPYEQYF
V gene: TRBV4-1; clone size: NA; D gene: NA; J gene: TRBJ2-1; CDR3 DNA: TGCGCCAGCAGCCGCCAAATTAGCGCGTACAATGAGCAGTTCTTC; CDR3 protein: CASSRQISAYNEQFF
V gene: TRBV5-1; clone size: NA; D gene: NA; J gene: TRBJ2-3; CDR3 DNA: TGCGCCAGCAGCTTTGACTCGTCCCCTCGCACAGATACGCAGTATTTT; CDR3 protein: CASSFDSSPRTDTQYF
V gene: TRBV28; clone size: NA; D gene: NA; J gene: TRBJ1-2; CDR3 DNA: TGTGCCAGCAGTTACTTCTATGGCTACACCTTC; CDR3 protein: CASSYFYGYTF
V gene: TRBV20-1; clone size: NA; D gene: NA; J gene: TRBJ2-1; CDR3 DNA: TGCAGTGCTAGAGCGTTGGCGGGCACCTACAATGAGCAGTTCTTC; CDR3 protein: CSARALAGTYNEQFF
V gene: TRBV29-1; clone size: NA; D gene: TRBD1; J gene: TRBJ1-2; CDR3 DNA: TGCAGCGCGGGACAGGTTAATGACTACACCTTC; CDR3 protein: CSAGQVNDYTF
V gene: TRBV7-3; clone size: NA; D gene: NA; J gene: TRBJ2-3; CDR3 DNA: TGTGCCAGCAGCCGCCGGACTGCTAGCACAGATACGCAGTATTTT; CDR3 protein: CASSRRTASTDTQYF
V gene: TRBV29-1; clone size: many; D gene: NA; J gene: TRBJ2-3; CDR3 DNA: TGCAGCGTTGCCCGGTCAGGCACAGATACGCAGTATTTT; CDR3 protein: CSVARSGTDTQYF
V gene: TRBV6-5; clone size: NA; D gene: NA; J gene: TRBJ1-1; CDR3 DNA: TGTGCCAGCAGTTACTCAATTGTCGAGCCGAACACTGAAGCTTTCTTT; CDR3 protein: CASSYSIVEPNTEAFF
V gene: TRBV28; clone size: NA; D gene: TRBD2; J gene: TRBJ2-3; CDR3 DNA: TGTGCCAGCAGTTCCTCGGGAGGTACGCAGTATTTT; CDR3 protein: CASSSSGGTQYF
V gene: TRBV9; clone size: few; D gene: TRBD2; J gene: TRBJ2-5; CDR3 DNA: TGTGCCAGCAGCGTGACTAGCGGGCCCCGGGAGACCCAGTACTTC; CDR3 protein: CASSVTSGPRETQYF
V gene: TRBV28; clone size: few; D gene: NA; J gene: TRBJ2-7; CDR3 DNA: TGTGCCAGCAGTCTCACGCCGGGTTACGAGCAGTACTTC; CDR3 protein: CASSLTPGYEQYF
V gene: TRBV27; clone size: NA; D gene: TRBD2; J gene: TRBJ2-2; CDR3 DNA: TGTGCCAGCAGTCCCCTCATAGCGGGATCGACCGGGGAGCTGTTTTTT; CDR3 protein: CASSPLIAGSTGELFF
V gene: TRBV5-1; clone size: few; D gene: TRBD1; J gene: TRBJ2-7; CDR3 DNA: TGCGCCAGCGGCCTTGGACAGGGAAGCTCCTACGAGCAGTACTTC; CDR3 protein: CASGLGQGSSYEQYF